This T cell receptor beta chain appears in the sequencing data of a study of shared clonotypes between healthy human individuals. This table comes from immunoSEQ multiplex PCR, and its TCRdb copy is limited to in-frame clones, with some not included. The sample yields roughly 1.5 million clones, roughly 98% seen once. CD4+ cells underwent separation, giving CD45RA+ naive and CD45RA-negative memory subsets. The CDR3 spans 15 residues. V lost 5 bases and J 2 bases, leaving 15 bases between the germline ends. Germline V gene data show CDR1 as LNHDA and CDR2 as SQIVND (reference sequence). This chain uses TRBV19 with TRBJ2-5; D is perhaps TRBD1 (6 bases). The receptor was derived from a young man in good health. The sample consisted of naive CD4+ T cells sorted from blood. Subset denoted: CD45RA+ positively selected. The DNA for the CDR3 is TGTGCCAGTAGTTTACTAGGACAGTCACAAGAGACCCAGTACTTC. It specifies CASSLLGQSQETQYF.